This T cell receptor beta chain is drawn from a study of blood T cell repertoires in COVID-19. Study information: From T cells, B-cell-depleted T cells, or PBMCs came the material, which was cDNA or gDNA.

As processed by the authors: From reference gene primer amplification, estimates of nucleated cell counts were derived. Clones were sequenced by immunoSEQ multiplex PCR, and TCRdb holds only the in-frame ones, with some missing. The DNA was the basis for D and trimming; V, J and clone size are from that table. The sample comprises tens of thousands of clones, roughly 90% of which are singletons, and around 10% rests with the top ten. What was sequenced was peripheral blood. The receptor was isolated from a man aged 65-85 years with acute or convalescent COVID-19.

The CDR3 DNA follows: TGTGCCAGCAGTCGAGGCCGGCTCCCCCTCCACTTT. Its translation: CASSRGRLPLHF. The J gene is TRBJ1-6, the V gene TRBV6-5; D call uncertain. Germline loops: CDR1 MNHEY, CDR2 SVGAGI. The CDR3 has 12 amino acids. Deletions cut 5 bases from V and 13 bases from J, with 12 bases between.